These 28 T cell receptor beta chains came from one sample sequenced in a study of blood T cell repertoires in COVID-19. Some clones are missing from TCRdb's copy, which holds only in-frame ones; the method was immunoSEQ multiplex PCR. This sample has more than 300,000 clones, with around 89% found just once. The specimen was PBMCs or T cells enriched from blood (not recorded which). The source is a woman younger than 30 who had recovered from COVID-19.

The chain couples TRBV10-3 to TRBJ2-1, with D perhaps matching TRBD2 (6 bases). The CDR3 covers 13 residues. CDR1 ENHRY and CDR2 SYGVKD come from the germline V gene. V shed 3 bases and J shed 5 bases, with 8 bases lying between them. Written as DNA, the CDR3 is TGTGCCATCAGTGATGGACTAAACAATGAGCAGTTCTTC. The encoded protein is CAISDGLNNEQFF.

The rearrangement uses TRBV28 and TRBJ1-1, with 11 bases that match TRBD1. The CDR3 has 14 amino acids. V dropped 3 bases and J dropped 4; count of bases not matched to a gene: 1. The V gene's germline CDR1 is MDHEN and CDR2 SYDVKM. This chain's CDR3 is CASSFGTGGTEAFF. The CDR3, as DNA: TGTGCCAGCAGTTTTGGGACAGGGGGCACTGAAGCTTTCTTT.

This rearrangement joins TRBV13 to TRBJ1-5, with TRBD1 matching 8 bases. Germline V gene data show CDR1 as PRHDT and CDR2 as FYEKMQ (reference sequence). The CDR3 is 14 residues long. Germline trimming cut 6 bases from V and 6 bases from J; bases unmatched to any gene: 7. CDR3 DNA sequence: TGTGCCAGCAGTTATCAGGGGGCTCTTCAGCCCCAGCATTTT. It specifies CASSYQGALQPQHF. Looking up the rest from reference TRBV13 and TRBJ1-5 gives the full variable domain: AAGVIQSPRHLIKEKRETATLKCYPIPRHDTVYWYQQGPGQDPQFLISFYEKMQSDKGSIPDRFSAQQFSDYHSELNMSSLELGDSALYFCASSYQGALQPQHFGDGTRLSIL.

J is TRBJ1-2 and V is TRBV7-8; D gene ambiguous. Looked up from germline, CDR1 is SGHVS and CDR2 is FQNEAQ. The CDR3 loop spans 14 amino acids. V was clipped by 1 base and J by 2 bases, with 8 bases between them. CDR3 DNA: TGTGCCAGCAGCTTAGGCTATCAAAACTATGGCTACACCTTC. Translation gives CASSLGYQNYGYTF.

V usage is TRBV7-2 and J usage is TRBJ1-2; maybe TRBD1 (6 bases). CDR1 and CDR2 from the germline V gene are SGHTA and FQGNSA. The CDR3 sequence is 14 residues long. The germline V and J ends were trimmed by 8 bases and 8 bases, with 21 bases remaining between them. The CDR3 sequence: CASSERGRGGGYTF. CDR3 sequence (DNA): TGTGCCAGCTCCGAACGGGGCAGGGGTGGCGGCTACACCTTC.

The chain uses TRBV19 and TRBJ1-5; the match to TRBD1 covers 7 bases. The trim removed 6 bases at V and 0 bases at J, leaving 11 bases unmatched. The CDR3 loop spans 17 amino acids. Looked up from germline, CDR1 is LNHDA and CDR2 is SQIVND (reference sequence). This CDR3 is CASRITGQPYSNQPQHF. CDR3 DNA sequence: TGTGCCAGTAGAATTACGGGACAGCCATATAGCAATCAGCCCCAGCATTTT.

In its sample, this clone was seen once. For the CDR3, the DNA is TGTGCCAGCAGTGGGGGGCTCAGGGCCATGAACACTGAAGCTTTCTTT. It codes for CASSGGLRAMNTEAFF. The rearrangement uses TRBV2 and TRBJ1-1; TRBD1 is a possible D gene (6 bases). The CDR3 is made up of 16 amino acids. V lost 4 bases and J lost 0, with 15 bases in between. CDR1 and CDR2 from the germline V gene are SNHLY and FYNNEI.

V gene TRBV12-3 or TRBV12-4 combines with J gene TRBJ2-7; D call uncertain. There are 13 residues in the CDR3. V gave up 5 bases and J gave up 2 bases, with 10 bases separating them. The CDR3 sequence: CASSQYAAYEQYF. The CDR3 region has the DNA TGTGCCAGCAGTCAGTACGCCGCCTACGAGCAGTACTTC.

The chain employs TRBV6-6 and TRBJ2-7, with 8 bases matching TRBD1. The trim removed 6 bases at V and 5 bases at J, leaving 6 bases unmatched. The CDR3 is 13 amino acids. Germline V gene lookup returns CDR1 MNHNY and CDR2 SVGAGI (reference sequence). The CDR3 here is CASSPRGPHEQYF. As DNA, the CDR3 is TGTGCCAGCAGCCCCAGGGGGCCACACGAGCAGTACTTC.

This chain links TRBV5-1 with TRBJ2-5; maybe TRBD1 (5 bases). The V gene lost 0 bases and the J gene lost 4 bases, with 16 bases spanning the gap. The germline V gene has CDR1 SGHRS and CDR2 YFSETQ. There are 16 residues in the CDR3. In nucleotides, the CDR3 is TGCGCCAGCAGCTTGGTTGCAGGGCGTCTCGGAGAGACCCAGTACTTC. As protein: CASSLVAGRLGETQYF.

The chain links TRBV9 to TRBJ2-1; 7 bases match TRBD1. With V trimmed by 2 bases and J by 3 bases, 2 bases remained unmatched. The CDR3 extends over 14 amino acids. CDR1 and CDR2 from the germline V gene are SGDLS and YYNGEE. CDR3 protein: CASSVGQSYNEQFF. The CDR3 DNA is TGTGCCAGCAGCGTGGGACAGAGCTACAATGAGCAGTTCTTC. The full variable domain, with the rest looked up from reference TRBV9 and TRBJ2-1, is DSGVTQTPKHLITATGQRVTLRCSPRSGDLSVYWYQQSLDQGLQFLIQYYNGEERAKGNILERFSAQQFPDLHSELNLSSLELGDSALYFCASSVGQSYNEQFFGPGTRLTVL.

The genes are TRBV3-1 (or the pseudogene TRBV3-2) and TRBJ1-2; D remains ambiguous. Germline CDR1 is LGHDT and CDR2 is YNNKEL (reference sequence). The CDR3 sequence is 14 residues long. V was pared by 1 base and J by 3 bases, with 9 bases between. The DNA for the CDR3 is TGTGCCAGCAGCCAAGGCCGGGGTTACTATGGCTACACCTTC. It is translated as CASSQGRGYYGYTF.

The V gene is TRBV3-1 (or the pseudogene TRBV3-2), the J gene TRBJ1-3; 7 positions match TRBD1. The CDR3 contains 16 residues. Germline loops: CDR1 LGHDT, CDR2 YNNKEL (reference sequence). V trimming: 4 bases; J trimming: 0 bases; junction bases outside the gene matches: 6. In nucleotides, the CDR3 is TGTGCCAGCAGCCCGGGACAGCGATACTCTGGAAACACCATATATTTT. Its protein product is CASSPGQRYSGNTIYF.

The CDR3 protein is CASSRLPGQGAYGYTF. The CDR3 nucleotides are TGTGCCAGCAGTCGCCTACCCGGACAGGGGGCTTATGGCTACACCTTC. V is TRBV28 and J is TRBJ1-2; TRBD1 aligns across 11 bases. There are 16 residues in the CDR3. CDR1 is MDHEN and CDR2 is SYDVKM in the germline V gene. J gave up 5 bases and V 5 bases, and 10 bases lay outside the gene matches.

The V and J genes are TRBV27 and TRBJ1-6; the match to TRBD1 covers 7 bases. The V gene's germline CDR1 is MNHEY and CDR2 SMNVEV (reference sequence). With V trimmed by 2 bases and J by 2 bases, 9 bases remained unmatched. The CDR3 is 18 residues long. The CDR3: CASSLGRGSMTYNSPLHF. The CDR3 DNA reads as TGTGCCAGCAGTTTAGGCAGGGGGTCGATGACCTATAATTCACCCCTCCACTTT.

This sequence joins TRBV11-2 and TRBJ2-1, with TRBD2 as a possible D gene (6 bases). Trimming removed 5 bases from V and 4 bases from J, with 12 bases in between. The CDR3 contains 14 residues. Per germline, CDR1 SGHAT and CDR2 FQNNGV. CDR3 region: CASSHGTLYNEQFF. For the CDR3, the DNA is TGTGCCAGCAGCCACGGGACTCTTTACAATGAGCAGTTCTTC.

The chain uses TRBV7-9 and TRBJ1-1; D is ambiguous. Germline loops: CDR1 SEHNR, CDR2 FQNEAQ (reference sequence). CDR3 length equals 16 residues. Trimming cost V 4 bases and J 0 bases, with 15 bases left between them. The CDR3 spells CASSSPSESMNTEAFF. Written as DNA, the CDR3 is TGTGCCAGCAGCTCCCCCTCGGAGTCGATGAACACTGAAGCTTTCTTT. Based on the CDR3 plus reference TRBV7-9 and TRBJ1-1, the full variable domain is DTGVSQNPRHKITKRGQNVTFRCDPISEHNRLYWYRQTLGQGPEFLTYFQNEAQLEKSRLLSDRFSAERPKGSFSTLEIQRTEQGDSAMYLCASSSPSESMNTEAFFGQGTRLTVV.

The gene calls are TRBV7-9 and TRBJ1-6; TRBD1 aligns across 7 bases. CDR1 and CDR2 (germline): SEHNR, FQNEAQ (reference sequence). There are 15 residues in the CDR3. Trimming removed 5 bases from V and 2 bases from J; junction bases left unmatched: 3. The DNA for the CDR3 is TGTGCCAGCAGCCAAACAGGGGCCTATAATTCACCCCTCCACTTT. Protein: CASSQTGAYNSPLHF.

The J gene is TRBJ2-7, the V gene TRBV5-1; TRBD2 aligns across 11 bases. From germline, CDR1 is SGHRS and CDR2 YFSETQ. The junction had 5 bases not matched to a gene; V was cut back by 4 bases and J by 2 bases. The CDR3 sequence is 15 residues long. The chain's CDR3 is CASSPGTSGTYEQYF. DNA of the CDR3: TGCGCCAGCAGCCCCGGGACTAGCGGTACCTACGAGCAGTACTTC.

V gene TRBV23-1 combines with J gene TRBJ2-7; 7 positions match TRBD2. TRBV23-1 is designated an ORF whose function remains uncertain. Unmatched junction bases numbered 4, after V lost 4 bases and J lost 1 base. CDR3 length: 14 residues. CDR3 loop: CASSRRGCSYEQYF. The DNA for the CDR3 is TGCGCCAGCAGTCGGCGGGGGTGTTCCTACGAGCAGTACTTC.

This clone appeared a few times. The gene calls are TRBV4-2 and TRBJ2-7; 8 nucleotides align to TRBD1. Losses at the gene ends were 0 bases for V and 2 bases for J; bases not matched to a gene: 6. Per germline, CDR1 LGHNA and CDR2 YNFKEQ. This CDR3 has 16 amino acids. The CDR3 DNA reads as TGTGCCAGCAGCCAAGATCGGGGACAGGTAACCTACGAGCAGTACTTC. Residues: CASSQDRGQVTYEQYF.

This chain links TRBV3-1 (or the pseudogene TRBV3-2) with TRBJ2-7; 11 positions agree with TRBD2. V dropped 4 bases and J dropped 3; count of bases not matched to a gene: 2. The V gene's germline CDR1 is LGHDT and CDR2 YNNKEL (reference sequence). The CDR3 has 14 amino acids. CDR3 nucleotides: TGTGCCAGCAGCCCGGGACTAGCGGACTACGAGCAGTACTTC. Translated, it gives CASSPGLADYEQYF.

The chain recombines TRBV7-9 with TRBJ2-7; possibly TRBD2 for D (6 bases). Germline-derived CDR1 and CDR2 are SEHNR and FQNEAQ (reference sequence). The CDR3 contains 13 residues. V lost 6 bases and J lost 1, with 10 bases in between. For the CDR3, the DNA is TGTGCCAGCAGGAGGGACTTATCCTACGAGCAGTACTTC. Encoded protein: CASRRDLSYEQYF.

The rearrangement uses TRBV5-1 and TRBJ1-4; 10 bases fit TRBD1. The CDR3 loop spans 15 amino acids. V shed 4 bases, J shed 5 bases, and the junction held 5 bases outside the gene matches. Germline CDR1 is SGHRS and CDR2 is YFSETQ. In nucleotides, the CDR3 is TGCGCCAGCAGCACCTGGACAGGGGGGAATGAAAAACTGTTTTTT. This sequence encodes CASSTWTGGNEKLFF.

This chain links TRBV7-8 with TRBJ2-7, with TRBD2 identical over 10 bases. The J segment lost 7 bases and the V segment lost 5 bases, leaving 8 bases of the junction unmatched. The CDR3 sequence is 14 residues long. CDR1 SGHVS and CDR2 FQNEAQ come from the germline V gene. CDR3 protein: CASSVLAGADEQYF. Written as DNA, the CDR3 is TGTGCCAGCAGCGTCCTAGCGGGGGCGGATGAGCAGTACTTC.

The V gene is TRBV18, the J gene TRBJ1-1; TRBD1 is a possible D gene (6 bases). Deletions cut 3 bases from V and 8 bases from J, with 16 bases between. The CDR3 length is 14 residues. Germline values: CDR1 KGHSH, CDR2 LQKENI. CDR3 sequence: CASSPFTDSTEAFF. The CDR3 bases are TGTGCCAGCTCACCCTTTACGGACAGCACCGAAGCTTTCTTT.

The chain couples TRBV27 to TRBJ1-5; D might be TRBD1 (5 bases). The V end lost 6 bases, the J end lost 2 bases, and 14 bases lay between the germline ends. Germline CDR1 and CDR2: MNHEY and SMNVEV (reference sequence). The CDR3 runs 15 residues. CDR3 nucleotides: TGTGCCAGCAGACCTCAGGGTGGGGGCAATCAGCCCCAGCATTTT. As protein: CASRPQGGGNQPQHF.

V is TRBV18 and J is TRBJ2-5, with TRBD1 matching 7 bases. CDR3 size: 16 residues. Germline loops: CDR1 KGHSH, CDR2 LQKENI. V dropped 0 bases and J dropped 1; count of bases not matched to a gene: 5. CDR3 DNA: TGTGCCAGCTCACCACCTCTGTCAGGGGGCCAAGAGACCCAGTACTTC. Amino acids: CASSPPLSGGQETQYF.